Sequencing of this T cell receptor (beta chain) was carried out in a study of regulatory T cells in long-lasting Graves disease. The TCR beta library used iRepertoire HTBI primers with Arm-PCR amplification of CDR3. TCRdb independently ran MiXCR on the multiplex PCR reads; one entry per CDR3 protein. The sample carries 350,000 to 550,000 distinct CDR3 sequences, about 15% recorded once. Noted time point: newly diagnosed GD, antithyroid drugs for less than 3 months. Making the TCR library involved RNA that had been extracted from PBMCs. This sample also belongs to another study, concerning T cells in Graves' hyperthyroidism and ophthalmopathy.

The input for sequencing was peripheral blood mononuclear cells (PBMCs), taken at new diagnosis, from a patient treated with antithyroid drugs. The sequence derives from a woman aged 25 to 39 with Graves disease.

CDR3 amino acids: CASSLVLSAYNEQFF. CDR3 nucleotides: TGTGCCAGCAGCTTAGTTCTTAGCGCCTACAATGAGCAGTTCTTC. The chain is built from TRBV7-7 and TRBJ2-1; maybe TRBD2 (5 bases). CDR1 and CDR2 (germline): SSHAT, FNYEAQ (reference sequence). The length of the CDR3 is 15 residues. The germline V and J ends were trimmed by 1 base and 2 bases, with 9 bases remaining between them.